These T cell receptor beta chains were read from a single sample in a study of kidney transplant recipient with SARS-CoV-2 infection. One entry per CDR3 protein, called by TCRdb with MiXCR from the reads. The table has fewer than 250,000 distinct CDR3 sequences, about 28% seen once. This material consisted of a blood sample, taken at baseline and between days 110 and 120 from a kidney transplant recipient. The receptors stem from a young adult male patient who had COVID-19 and was a kidney transplant recipient. Some T cells may be provided by the graft donor. Each CDR3 is given with its conserved first and last residue.

v_call	j_call	cdr3_aa
TRBV4-2	TRBJ2-7	CASSQATGSSYEQYF
TRBV7-2	TRBJ1-2	CASSITYRDGKTYGYTF
TRBV7-9	TRBJ1-1	CASSRGSTEAFF
TRBV9	TRBJ2-7	CASSVATGAVYEQYF
TRBV2	TRBJ1-5	CASTGQFSNQPQHF
TRBV7-5	TRBJ1-2	CISVPEIGREVGKTYGDTF
TRBV4-2	TRBJ1-4	CDSSQDPYGGTNEKLFF
TRBV4-3	TRBJ2-2	CASSQAVAGWNTGELFF
TRBV7-5	TRBJ1-2	CISVPEFSHEVGKTYGYTF
TRBV27	TRBJ2-1	CAGRSTGRTNTYNEQFF
TRBV5-8	TRBJ1-2	CASNTPHPRKTYGYTF
TRBV4-3	TRBJ1-1	CASSRDTGRHTEAFF
TRBV7-2	TRBJ1-2	CASSQEVRDGKTYGYTF
TRBV12-3/TRBV12-4	TRBJ1-2	CASSPGDSFRKTYGYTF
TRBV8-2	TRBJ1-2	CGSGAVDSRKTYGYTF
TRBV20-1	TRBJ1-5	CSATVPQGGSNQPQHF
TRBV5-1	TRBJ2-5	CASSRGFVDRKETQYF
TRBV11-2	TRBJ2-7	CASSLVRGSYEQYF
TRBV7-9	TRBJ1-2	CASSLNTYHGKTYGYTF
TRBV5-4	TRBJ2-5	CASNPTGGTSETQYF
TRBV6-5	TRBJ1-4	CASSYAPVWTTNEKLFF
TRBV7-9	TRBJ2-1	CASSLDSGAEGEQFF
TRBV5-4	TRBJ1-2	CASMLDVPGKTYGYTF
TRBV20-1	TRBJ2-7	CSALPSQVSYEQYF
TRBV3-1	TRBJ2-3	CATARPNPFVMQDTQYF
TRBV29-1	TRBJ1-2	CSVSPEGQGGNGYTF
TRBV7-2	TRBJ2-7	CASSLGAGGPYEQYF
TRBV4-3	TRBJ1-2	CASSSAGGRRKTYGYTF
TRBV5-3	TRBJ1-2	CARLSRVVRKTYGYTF